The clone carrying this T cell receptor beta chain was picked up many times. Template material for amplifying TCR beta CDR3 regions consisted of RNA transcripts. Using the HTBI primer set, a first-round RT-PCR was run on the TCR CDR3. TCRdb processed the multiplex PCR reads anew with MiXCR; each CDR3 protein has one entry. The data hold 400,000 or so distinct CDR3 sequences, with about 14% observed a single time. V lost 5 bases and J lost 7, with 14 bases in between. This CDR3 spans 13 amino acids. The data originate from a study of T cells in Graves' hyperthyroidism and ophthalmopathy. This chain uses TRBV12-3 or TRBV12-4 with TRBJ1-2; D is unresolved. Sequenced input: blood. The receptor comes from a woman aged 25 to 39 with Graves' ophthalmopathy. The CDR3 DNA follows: TGTGCCAGCAGTGTAAGGGTGGAATCTGGCTACACCTTC. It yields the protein CASSVRVESGYTF.